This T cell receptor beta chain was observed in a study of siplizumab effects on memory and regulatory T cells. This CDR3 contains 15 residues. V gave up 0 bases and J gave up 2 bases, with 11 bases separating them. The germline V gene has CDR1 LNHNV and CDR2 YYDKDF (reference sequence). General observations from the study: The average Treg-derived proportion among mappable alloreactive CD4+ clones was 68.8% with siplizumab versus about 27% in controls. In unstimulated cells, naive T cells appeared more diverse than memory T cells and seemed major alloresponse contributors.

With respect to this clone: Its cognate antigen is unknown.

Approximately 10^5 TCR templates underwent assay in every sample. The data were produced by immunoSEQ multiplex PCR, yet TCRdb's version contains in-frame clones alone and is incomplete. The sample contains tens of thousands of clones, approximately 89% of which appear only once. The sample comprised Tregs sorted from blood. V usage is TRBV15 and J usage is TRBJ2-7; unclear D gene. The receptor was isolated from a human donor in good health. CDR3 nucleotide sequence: TGTGCCACCAGCAGAGACCCTCGGCAAGCCTACGAGCAGTACTTC. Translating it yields CATSRDPRQAYEQYF.